This T cell receptor (beta chain) was retrieved from a study of cytomegalovirus exposure and HLA in healthy donors. Study conclusions and caveats: According to reports, the classifier identified cytomegalovirus status with high specificity and sensitivity. In the approximately 130 validation repertoires, a later analysis found that first-cohort TCR clusters tended to co-occur.

It was the roughly 130-subject validation cohort, separate from the 666-subject first cohort, to which the donors belonged. Trimming removed 2 bases at V and 11 bases at J, with 10 bases between. CDR1 and CDR2 (germline): LNHDA, SQIVND (reference sequence). There are 12 residues in the CDR3. In this sample, this clone turned up a few times. Its specificity is not known. Using immunoSEQ multiplex PCR, the repertoire was profiled, and TCRdb retains in-frame clones only, with some absent. The sample carries some 130,000 clones, 86% recorded once. This sequence was found in a young man in good health and CMV-seronegative. This chain joins TRBV19 and TRBJ2-1; perhaps TRBD2 as D (6 bases). Sequenced sample: PBMCs. CDR3 residues: CASSIQGGKQFF. CDR3 sequence (DNA): TGTGCCAGTAGTATACAAGGCGGGAAGCAGTTCTTC.